The entry that follows covers one T cell receptor beta chain sequence. Its antigen remains unknown. The sample is drawn from a study of blood T cell dynamics during melanoma immunotherapy. On the study more broadly: Standard first-line treatment here was pembrolizumab or nivolumab plus ipilimumab in metastatic melanoma. General study findings and limits: At W3, later disease-control patients showed bifurcated PBMC repertoire changes, unlike progressors.

The time point denotes: pre-treatment baseline. Patients with prior systemic cancer treatment, concomitant immunosuppressants, or other active malignancies were excluded. Trimming removed 0 bases from V and 6 bases from J; junction bases left unmatched: 1. This CDR3 spans 14 amino acids. The germline gives CDR1 KGHSH, CDR2 LQKENI. The protocol was immunoSEQ multiplex PCR, while the TCRdb copy is restricted to in-frame clones and leaves out a portion. The sample shows a few thousand clones, 70% to 90% of them seen only once. The specimen comprised blood, sampled from a patient treated with checkpoint blockade. The chain employs TRBV18 and TRBJ2-4; 8 bases map to TRBD1. This sequence was found in a human donor with melanoma. CDR3 sequence: CASSPPQGANIQYF. The CDR3 coding sequence is TGTGCCAGCTCACCACCCCAGGGGGCAAACATTCAGTACTTC.